The 31 T cell receptor beta chains below all came from one sample that was sequenced in a study of regulatory T cells in long-lasting Graves disease. Researchers made TCR beta libraries by using iRepertoire HTBI primers and running Arm-PCR on CDR3 regions. A single record per CDR3 protein comes from TCRdb applying MiXCR to the multiplex PCR reads. Of some 230,000 distinct CDR3 sequences listed, about 18% are singletons. Regarding time point: newly diagnosed GD, antithyroid drugs for less than 3 months. Isolated PBMC RNA provided the starting material for the TCR library. The sample was peripheral blood mononuclear cells (PBMCs), taken at new diagnosis, from a patient treated with antithyroid drugs. These receptors came from a female donor with Graves disease.

This clonotype was counted many times. The chain couples TRBV29-1 to TRBJ1-3; D gene uncertain. CDR1 and CDR2 (germline): SQVTM, ANQGSEA. CDR3 length equals 11 residues. V lost 8 bases and J lost 2, with 7 bases in between. In DNA, the CDR3 is TGCAGCTCATTGACTGGAAACACCATATATTTT. It is translated as CSSLTGNTIYF.

In this sample, this clonotype turned up many times. The genes are TRBV5-6 and TRBJ2-2, with D perhaps matching TRBD2 (6 bases). Trimming removed 4 bases at V and 4 bases at J, with 20 bases between. This CDR3 is built from 17 residues. Germline CDR1 and CDR2: SGHDT and YYEEEE. In nucleotides, the CDR3 is TGTGCCAGCAGCCCAGGCGATCGGGAGTGGGGCACCGGGGAGCTGTTTTTT. Translating it yields CASSPGDREWGTGELFF.

This clonotype came up many times. J is TRBJ2-7 and V is TRBV12-3 or TRBV12-4; D perhaps matches TRBD2 (5 bases). V lost 10 bases and J 5 bases, leaving 18 bases between the germline ends. The CDR3 covers 13 residues. CDR3 region: CATRGEATNEQYF. The DNA for the CDR3 is TGTGCCACCCGGGGAGAGGCGACCAACGAGCAGTACTTC.

This clonotype was observed many times. The chain combines TRBV20-1 with TRBJ2-7; TRBD2 matches at 8 bases. CDR1 and CDR2 (germline): DFQATT, SNEGSKA (reference sequence). The CDR3 sequence is 14 residues long. With 3 bases clipped from V and 2 bases from J, the junction kept 6 bases outside the gene matches. CDR3 nucleotide sequence: TGCAGTGCTAGTGAGGAGCGGGGGACCTACGAGCAGTACTTC. Translating gives CSASEERGTYEQYF.

This clonotype was recorded at least ten times. This chain links TRBV7-2 with TRBJ2-1; 9 positions agree with TRBD2. The V gene end was trimmed by 4 bases and the J gene end by 8 bases; junction bases not matched to a gene: 12. Germline CDR1 reads SGHTA; CDR2 reads FQGNSA. This CDR3 is 16 amino acids long. CDR3 nucleotides: TGTGCCAGCAGCTCCTCTAGCGGGGCTACACGGGATGAGCAGTTCTTC. Its protein is CASSSSSGATRDEQFF.

This clonotype was counted ten times or more. The chain is built from TRBV15 and TRBJ2-3; 10 bases map to TRBD1. The CDR3 is 17 amino acids. CDR1 is LNHNV, CDR2 YYDKDF, per germline (reference sequence). V gave up 3 bases and J gave up 4 bases; unmatched junction bases: 10. This chain's CDR3 is CATSSPFGQGDPDTQYF. The CDR3 region has the DNA TGTGCCACCAGCAGCCCGTTCGGACAGGGGGACCCAGATACGCAGTATTTT.

The table lists this clonotype with many counts. The chain couples TRBV2 to TRBJ2-1; D may be TRBD1 (5 bases). The CDR3 is 13 amino acids. Germline V gene sequence: CDR1 SNHLY, CDR2 FYNNEI. V was shortened by 10 bases and J by 7 bases, with 17 bases between the two germline ends. This CDR3 reads CATGRIRGNEQFF. The CDR3 DNA follows: TGTGCCACCGGTCGAATAAGGGGAAATGAGCAGTTCTTC.

Comment on this clonotype: With a much larger clone just one base away, this may be a read error. This chain connects TRBV12-3 or TRBV12-4 to TRBJ2-5; D is perhaps TRBD1 (5 bases). The CDR3 spans 14 residues. CDR3: CASSSPDTQETQCF. CDR3 sequence (DNA): TGTGCCAGCAGTTCTCCGGACACACAAGAGACCCAGTGCTTC.

To note about this clonotype: Given a far larger clone just one base away, this is likely a sequencing read error. This chain connects TRBV3-1 to TRBJ2-7; 7 positions match TRBD2. The CDR3 is 18 residues long. In germline, CDR1 is LGHDT, CDR2 YNNKEL (reference sequence). Trimming took 5 bases from V and 0 from J; bases not matched to a gene: 16. The CDR3 here is CASSLGGRGTTSSYEQYF. CDR3 in DNA: TGTGCCAGCAGCTTAGGTGGACGGGGGACTACCTCCTCCTACGAGCAGTACTTC.

This clonotype occurred a few times. V and J are TRBV9 and TRBJ1-2, with 8 positions matching TRBD1. V trimming: 0 bases; J trimming: 8 bases; junction bases outside the gene matches: 9. Looked up from germline, CDR1 is SGDLS and CDR2 is YYNGEE. This CDR3 has 15 amino acids. CDR3 sequence reads: CASSVENQGADGYTF. The CDR3 bases are TGTGCCAGCAGCGTAGAGAACCAGGGGGCTGACGGCTACACCTTC.

As to this clonotype: It differs at one base from a far larger clone, so likely a read error. The rearrangement links TRBV11-2 to TRBJ2-7, with D possibly TRBD2 on 6 matching bases. Germline V gives CDR1 SGHAT, CDR2 FQNNGV. This CDR3 is 13 amino acids long. V shed 10 bases and J shed 1 base, with 14 bases lying between them. This chain's CDR3 is CANRDSISYEQYF. The CDR3 DNA sequence: TGTGCCAACCGGGACTCGATTTCCTACGAGCAGTACTTC.

This clonotype was seen repeatedly, ten times or more. V is TRBV6-1 and J is TRBJ1-5; 9 positions agree with TRBD1. The germline gives CDR1 MNHNS, CDR2 SASEGT. The CDR3 contains 15 residues. V dropped 7 bases and J dropped 2; count of bases not matched to a gene: 6. CDR3 sequence (DNA): TGTGCCAGCACTCCGACAGGGGGTGGCAATCAGCCCCAGCATTTT. Amino acids: CASTPTGGGNQPQHF.

This clonotype has at least ten counts. This chain joins TRBV12-3 or TRBV12-4 and TRBJ2-2, with 10 bases that match TRBD2. The ends lost 4 bases at V and 5 bases at J; junction bases unmatched: 7. The CDR3 sequence is 16 residues long. CDR3 sequence (DNA): TGTGCCAGCAGTTGGTCTAGCGGGAGAGGTACCGGGGAGCTGTTTTTT. This encodes CASSWSSGRGTGELFF.

This clonotype was seen many times. V is TRBV12-3 or TRBV12-4 and J is TRBJ2-3; 8 nucleotides line up with TRBD2. V trimming: 7 bases; J trimming: 5 bases; junction bases outside the gene matches: 14. The CDR3 is 16 amino acids. CDR3 DNA sequence: TGTGCCAGCACCTTTGGGACGGGAGGGCTGAGAGATACGCAGTATTTT. As protein: CASTFGTGGLRDTQYF.

V and J are TRBV7-8 and TRBJ2-5; 7 nucleotides match TRBD2. Trimming took 2 bases from V and 10 from J; bases not matched to a gene: 16. Per germline, CDR1 SGHVS and CDR2 FQNEAQ. This CDR3 contains 16 residues. The CDR3 loop reads CASSLTGGLGGGSQYF. DNA of the CDR3: TGTGCCAGCAGCTTAACCGGGGGTTTGGGGGGAGGGAGCCAGTACTTC.

This clonotype was seen ten or more times. The genes are TRBV7-9 and TRBJ1-1; possibly TRBD1 for D (5 bases). Germline values: CDR1 SEHNR, CDR2 FQNEAQ (reference sequence). The CDR3 sequence is 14 residues long. Deletions cut 1 base from V and 2 bases from J, with 8 bases between. The CDR3 region is CASSLETGNTEAFF. As DNA, the CDR3 is TGTGCCAGCAGCTTAGAAACAGGTAACACTGAAGCTTTCTTT. Full variable domain (missing parts from reference TRBV7-9 and TRBJ1-1): DTGVSQNPRHKITKRGQNVTFRCDPISEHNRLYWYRQTLGQGPEFLTYFQNEAQLEKSRLLSDRFSAERPKGSFSTLEIQRTEQGDSAMYLCASSLETGNTEAFFGQGTRLTVV.

Details on this clonotype: One junction end disagrees with the germline gene, perhaps due to a read error. V usage is TRBV6-2 or TRBV6-3 and J usage is TRBJ2-4; 11 nucleotides match TRBD1. The CDR3 is 11 residues long. Per the germline V gene, CDR1 is MNHEY and CDR2 is SVGEGT. DNA of the CDR3: TGTGCCAGCGGGAGGACAGGGGGCGTTTTTTTC. Translation gives CASGRTGGVFF.

This clonotype has at least ten counts. This sequence joins TRBV19 and TRBJ2-7; a possible D gene is TRBD2 (5 bases). V was clipped by 6 bases and J by 5 bases, with 23 bases between them. This CDR3 spans 16 amino acids. The germline gives CDR1 LNHDA, CDR2 SQIVND (reference sequence). CDR3 loop: CASRPRFEAGVDEQYF. CDR3 DNA sequence: TGTGCCAGTAGACCCCGGTTTGAGGCCGGGGTAGACGAGCAGTACTTC.

This clonotype was detected many times. V is TRBV2 and J is TRBJ1-1, with D unresolved. This CDR3 spans 13 amino acids. CDR1 SNHLY and CDR2 FYNNEI come from the germline V gene. The germline V and J ends were trimmed by 6 bases and 5 bases, with 13 bases remaining between them. CDR3 nucleotide sequence: TGTGCCAGCAGACCCCGGGTGTGGACTGAAGCTTTCTTT. Protein product: CASRPRVWTEAFF.

The rearrangement uses TRBV10-2 and TRBJ1-3, with D tentatively TRBD1 (5 bases). Per germline, CDR1 WSHSY and CDR2 SAAADI. Between the trimmed V and J ends, which lost 7 bases and 1 base, there was a span of 20 bases. The CDR3 totals 17 residues. CDR3 nucleotide sequence: TGCGCCAGCACTAACCGGGACCTAGGCATTTCTGGAAACACCATATATTTT. It is translated as CASTNRDLGISGNTIYF.

This clonotype was detected ten times or more. The gene calls are TRBV18 and TRBJ1-1, with D possibly being TRBD1 (5 bases). The germline V gene has CDR1 KGHSH and CDR2 LQKENI. Trimming shortened V by 3 bases and J by 2 bases, and 13 bases separated the two germline ends. The CDR3 runs to 15 residues. CDR3 in DNA: TGTGCCAGCTCACCTGAGCAGGGTTTCAACACTGAAGCTTTCTTT. This translates into CASSPEQGFNTEAFF.

At least ten counts were recorded for this clonotype. The chain links TRBV20-1 to TRBJ2-7, with 12 bases fitting TRBD2. CDR1 is DFQATT, CDR2 SNEGSKA, per germline (reference sequence). The CDR3 is made up of 16 amino acids. With 0 bases clipped from V and 5 bases from J, the junction kept 8 bases outside the gene matches. The CDR3 reads CSARDGPLAGGNEQYF. The CDR3 coding sequence is TGCAGTGCTAGAGACGGCCCGCTAGCGGGAGGGAACGAGCAGTACTTC.

This clonotype was counted a single time. A far larger clone is just one base off, so this is likely a read error. The chain recombines TRBV10-3 with TRBJ2-7; maybe TRBD1 (5 bases). V was clipped by 10 bases and J by 7 bases, with 23 bases between them. Germline V CDR1 and CDR2: ENHRY, SYGVKD. CDR3 size: 14 residues. The CDR3: CATALDSSYNEQYF. CDR3 DNA sequence: TGTGCCACCGCCCTCGACAGCTCCTACAATGAGCAGTACTTC.

This clonotype was seen repeatedly, ten times or more. The J gene is TRBJ2-5, the V gene TRBV27, with 9 bases that match TRBD1. The CDR3 covers 15 residues. Germline loops: CDR1 MNHEY, CDR2 SMNVEV (reference sequence). V shed 3 bases, J shed 4 bases, and the junction held 6 bases outside the gene matches. The chain's CDR3 is CASSLEQGAGETQYF. The CDR3 region has the DNA TGTGCCAGCAGTTTGGAACAGGGGGCAGGAGAGACCCAGTACTTC.

The sample holds a few counts of this clonotype. This CDR3 is missing its conserved last phenylalanine or tryptophan, likely due to a read error. No DNA is shown, since the ends of the CDR3 on it are uncertain; the CDR3 is the one TCRdb lists. The rearrangement joins TRBV5-1 to TRBJ1-1. Germline V gene data show CDR1 as SGHRS and CDR2 as YFSETQ. From its first to its last residue, the CDR3 has 13 amino acids. This CDR3 is CASSPMTNTEDFV.

This clonotype has a count of ten or more. The DNA of the CDR3 is TGTGCCAGCAGTCCCCGCTCCGCCACCATATATTTT. Its protein is CASSPRSATIYF. The rearrangement links TRBV12-3 or TRBV12-4 to TRBJ1-3; D ambiguous. This CDR3 contains 12 residues. Trimming stripped 5 bases from V and 9 bases from J, with 11 bases between.

This clonotype has a count of ten or more. The rearrangement links TRBV5-4 to TRBJ1-4; D not resolved. V was shortened by 0 bases and J by 7 bases, with 7 bases between the two germline ends. Germline V gene data show CDR1 as SGHNT and CDR2 as YYREEE (reference sequence). This CDR3 is 13 amino acids long. As DNA, the CDR3 is TGTGCCAGCAGCTTGGACACTGGTGAAAAACTGTTTTTT. Protein: CASSLDTGEKLFF. The variable domain in full, completed from reference TRBV5-4 and TRBJ1-4, reads ETGVTQSPTHLIKTRGQQVTLRCSSQSGHNTVSWYQQALGQGPQFIFQYYREEENGRGNFPPRFSGLQFPNYSSELNVNALELDDSALYLCASSLDTGEKLFFGSGTQLSVL.

This clonotype was seen repeatedly, ten times or more. CDR3 bases: TGTGCCAGCAGCATAAGGACTGAAGCTTTCTTT. Protein sequence: CASSIRTEAFF. This chain uses TRBV2 with TRBJ1-1; unclear D gene. Germline assignment: CDR1 SNHLY and CDR2 FYNNEI. This CDR3 has 11 amino acids. Between the trimmed V and J ends, which lost 6 bases and 5 bases, there was a span of 7 bases.

The chain links TRBV20-1 to TRBJ2-7, with unresolved D. The CDR3 is made up of 14 amino acids. Germline loops: CDR1 DFQATT, CDR2 SNEGSKA (reference sequence). V was shortened by 3 bases and J by 0 bases, with 12 bases between the two germline ends. CDR3 DNA: TGCAGTGCTAGGGGTGCGAGGAGCTCCTACGAGCAGTACGTC. Translation: CSARGARSSYEQYV.

Notes on this clonotype: No conserved phenylalanine or tryptophan is present at the end of the CDR3, so a read error is the likely explanation. J is TRBJ1-1 and V is TRBV29-1; D perhaps matches TRBD1 (6 bases). Trimming shortened V by 7 bases and J by 5 bases, and 11 bases separated the two germline ends. The length of the CDR3 is 11 residues. CDR1 is SQVTM and CDR2 is ANQGSEA in the germline V gene. The CDR3 reads CSGERGTEAFL. Here the CDR3 DNA reads TGCAGCGGGGAAAGGGGGACTGAAGCTTTCCTT.

This clonotype was recorded many times. The chain carries TRBV18 and TRBJ2-7; 10 bases match TRBD1. Germline-derived CDR1 and CDR2 are KGHSH and LQKENI. Germline trimming cut 3 bases from V and 2 bases from J; bases unmatched to any gene: 4. CDR3 length: 15 residues. CDR3 DNA sequence: TGTGCCAGCTCACCCGGACAGGGGGGGACCTACGAGCAGTACTTC. It translates to CASSPGQGGTYEQYF.